The entry below describes one T cell receptor (beta chain). Germline V CDR1 and CDR2: LNHDA, SQIVND (reference sequence). Trimming removed 2 bases at V and 6 bases at J, with 11 bases between. The CDR3 runs to 14 residues. The data stem from a study of cytomegalovirus exposure and HLA in healthy donors. Primers for the PCR totalled 60 Vbeta and 13 Jbeta. Only in-frame clones appear in the TCRdb table, and some are missing; sequencing was by immunoSEQ multiplex PCR. Of 100,000 to 150,000 clones listed, more than 60% are singletons. This TCR came from a woman under 30 in good health and CMV-seronegative. The V call is TRBV19, the J call TRBJ2-1, with a tentative D call TRBD2 (5 bases). Sequenced material: PBMCs. The CDR3 protein is CASSITPGINEQFF. CDR3 nucleotides: TGTGCCAGTAGTATAACTCCGGGGATCAATGAGCAGTTCTTC.